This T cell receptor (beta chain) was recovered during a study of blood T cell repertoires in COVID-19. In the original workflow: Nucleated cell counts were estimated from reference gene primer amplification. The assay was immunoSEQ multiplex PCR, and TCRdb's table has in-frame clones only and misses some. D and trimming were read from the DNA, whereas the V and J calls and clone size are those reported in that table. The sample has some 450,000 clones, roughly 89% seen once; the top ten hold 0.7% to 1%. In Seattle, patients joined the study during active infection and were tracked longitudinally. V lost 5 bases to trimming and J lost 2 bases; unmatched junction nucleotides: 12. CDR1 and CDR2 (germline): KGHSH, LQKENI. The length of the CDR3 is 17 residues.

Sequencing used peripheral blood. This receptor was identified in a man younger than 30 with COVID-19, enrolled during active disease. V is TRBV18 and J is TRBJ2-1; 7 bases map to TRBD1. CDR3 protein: CASSAPTGAWAYNEQFF. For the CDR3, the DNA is TGTGCCAGCTCAGCCCCCACAGGGGCATGGGCCTACAATGAGCAGTTCTTC.